The sequence of this TCR beta chain was determined in a study of cytomegalovirus exposure and HLA in healthy donors. Findings of the study overall: Cytomegalovirus association was assigned to 170 or so TCR beta chains. Associated with HLA alleles at 0.05 false discovery rate in a later analysis were some 16,000 TCR beta sequences. A later analysis reportedly found fewer N-insertions in an Asian-associated ancestry cluster than the roughly 680-donor mean.

With 60 Vbeta and 13 Jbeta primers, the PCR was carried out. In the original workflow: Later, an analysis found about 80 million unique TCR beta chains, and about 10 million of these were shared. Clones were read by immunoSEQ multiplex PCR, and TCRdb kept only the in-frame ones, dropping some. The V and J calls and clone size are taken from that table; D and trimming were inferred from the DNA. This sample has some 180,000 clones, with roughly three quarters found just once. To note about this clone: Its antigen remains unidentified.

The source is a woman aged 25-40 years in good health and CMV-seropositive. Sequenced sample: PBMCs.

As DNA, the CDR3 is TGTGCCAGCAGCAAGGGCTGGGACACTCTTTATTGGGGCCCCTATGGCTACACCTTC. Protein product: CASSKGWDTLYWGPYGYTF. The chain couples TRBV21-1 to TRBJ1-2; the table names TRBD1, a call not compared with the DNA. TRBV21-1 is annotated as a pseudogene. CDR3 length: 19 residues.